This T cell receptor (beta chain) derives from a study of memory CD4+ T cells and cytomegalovirus serostatus. Regarding the study as a whole: Each of 65 to 75 CMV-associated TCRbeta sequences occurred in one to five individuals. A US-trained random forest predicted CMV serostatus with median AUC approximately 0.9.

The CDR3 loop spans 15 amino acids. V lost 5 bases, J lost 2 bases, and 15 bases lay in between. Germline CDR1 SEHNR, CDR2 FQNEAQ (reference sequence). The sort gate was single viable CD3+CD4+CD8-CD45RO+ cells for memory CD4+ T cells. Serum IgG to CMV pp150, pp28, p38 and p52 defined serostatus. The authors' processing: Out-of-frame sequences were removed, leaving 2,204,828 distinct TCRbeta sequences. Method: immunoSEQ multiplex PCR; TCRdb's copy keeps in-frame clones and lacks some. V, J and clone size derive from that table, while D and trimming were established from the DNA sequence. The top ten hold roughly 6.7% of the sample, which has approximately 41,000 clones, approximately 80% seen once. This clone was found once. The antigen is not known.

The sequence was obtained from an adult in good health and CMV-seronegative. Sequencing input: memory CD4+ T cells from blood. V and J are TRBV7-9 and TRBJ1-2; no firm D call. This chain's CDR3 is CASSPTLEGNYGYTF. The CDR3 nucleotides are TGTGCCAGCAGCCCGACCCTGGAGGGAAACTATGGCTACACCTTC.